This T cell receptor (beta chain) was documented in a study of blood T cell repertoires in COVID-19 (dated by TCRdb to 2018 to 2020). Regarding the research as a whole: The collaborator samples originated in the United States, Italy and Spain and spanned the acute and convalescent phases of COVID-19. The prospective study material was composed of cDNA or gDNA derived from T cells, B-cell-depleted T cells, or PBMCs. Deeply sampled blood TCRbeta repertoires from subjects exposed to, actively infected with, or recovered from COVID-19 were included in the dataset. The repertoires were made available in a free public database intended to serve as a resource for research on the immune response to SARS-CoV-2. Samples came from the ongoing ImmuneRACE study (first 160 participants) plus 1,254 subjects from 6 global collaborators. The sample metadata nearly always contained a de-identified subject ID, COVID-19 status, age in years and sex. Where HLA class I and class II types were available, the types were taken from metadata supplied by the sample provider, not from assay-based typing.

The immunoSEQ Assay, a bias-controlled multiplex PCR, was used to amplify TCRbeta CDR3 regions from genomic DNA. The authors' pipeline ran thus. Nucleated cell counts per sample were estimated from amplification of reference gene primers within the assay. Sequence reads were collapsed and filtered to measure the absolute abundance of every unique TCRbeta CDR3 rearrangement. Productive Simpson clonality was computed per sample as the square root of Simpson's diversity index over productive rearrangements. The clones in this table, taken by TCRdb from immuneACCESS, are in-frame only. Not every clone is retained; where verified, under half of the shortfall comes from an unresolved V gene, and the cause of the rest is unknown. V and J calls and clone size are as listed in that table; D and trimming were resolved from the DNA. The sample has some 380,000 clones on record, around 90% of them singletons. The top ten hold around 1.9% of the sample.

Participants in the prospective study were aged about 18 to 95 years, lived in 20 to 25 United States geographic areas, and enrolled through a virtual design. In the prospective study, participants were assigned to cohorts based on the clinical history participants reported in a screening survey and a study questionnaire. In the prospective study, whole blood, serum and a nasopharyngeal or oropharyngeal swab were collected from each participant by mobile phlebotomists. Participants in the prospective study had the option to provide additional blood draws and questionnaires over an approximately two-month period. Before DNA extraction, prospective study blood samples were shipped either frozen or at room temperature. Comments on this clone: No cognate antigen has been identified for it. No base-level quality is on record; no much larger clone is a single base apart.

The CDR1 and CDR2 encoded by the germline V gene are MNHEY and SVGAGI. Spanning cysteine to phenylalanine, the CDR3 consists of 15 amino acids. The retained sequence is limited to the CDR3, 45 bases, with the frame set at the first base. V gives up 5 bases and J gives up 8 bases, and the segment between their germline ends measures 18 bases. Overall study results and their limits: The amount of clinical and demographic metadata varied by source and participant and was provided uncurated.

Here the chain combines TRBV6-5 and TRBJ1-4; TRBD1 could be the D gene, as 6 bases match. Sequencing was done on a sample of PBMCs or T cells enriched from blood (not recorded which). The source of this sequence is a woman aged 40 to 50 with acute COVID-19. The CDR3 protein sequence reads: CASSTNRGAGEKLFF. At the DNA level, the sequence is TGTGCCAGCAGTACAAACCGGGGGGCCGGGGAAAAACTGTTTTTT.